This entry concerns a single T cell receptor (beta chain). This clone's antigen is unknown. No base qualities exist here, and no much larger clone lies one base off it. This sample is drawn from a study of regulatory and conventional T cells in RAG deficiency (dated by TCRdb to about 2017). Regarding the complete study: High-throughput TCR beta sequencing was used to compare the repertoire diversity and composition of Treg, conventional CD4+ and CD8+ T cells between RAG-deficient patients and healthy controls.

The research as a whole found: Some T-cell subset analyses were not done for some subjects. In Omenn syndrome and CID/AS patients compared with controls, around 100-fold fewer unique TCR beta sequences were detected from Treg cells, versus around 10-fold fewer for other subsets. Compared with control T-cell subpopulations, RAG-deficient patients had much lower Shannon entropy and higher Simpson indices. All patient T-cell subsets had shorter CDR3 lengths; Omenn syndrome patients showed >80% Treg-Tconv repertoire overlap at nucleotide and amino acid level. Rather than being bona fide Treg cells, the sorted CD25-high CD127-low cells in Omenn syndrome patients may represent peripherally activated cells.

Eight healthy control donors were used as the comparison group for repertoire analyses. CD8+ T cells lacking CD4 were purified from blood before genomic DNA extraction. Library creation used the immunoSEQ multiplex PCR assay. Rearranged TCR beta chain products were amplified from the genomic DNA of sorted T-cell subsets and were then sequenced. In the source study's methods: Shannon entropy and Simpson indices were used to quantify the repertoire diversity of productive TCR beta rearrangements. To assess clonal expansion, the frequencies of the 100 most abundant productive TCR beta clonotypes were added up as a share of total reads. The TRB repertoires were scored with a self-reactivity index built on which amino acids appear at CDR3beta positions 6 and 7. Two-way ANOVA was used for repertoire analyses, and Student t or Mann-Whitney tests were used for flow cytometric analyses. TCRdb carries this immuneACCESS record with in-frame sequences only. Its versions omit some clonotypes, under half of them owing to an unresolved V gene in the studies checked, with the rest unexplained. The V and J calls and clone size come from that table; D and trimming were worked out from the DNA. The sample yields roughly 32,000 clones; over 75% were counted once. Together, the top ten hold roughly 15% of the sample.

V is shortened by 1 base, J by 7 bases, and the region joining them spans 17 bases. From cysteine to phenylalanine, the CDR3 is 17 amino acids long. Only the CDR3 region is kept as DNA, spanning 51 bases read in frame from base 1. Based on the germline V gene, the CDR1 and CDR2 sequences are MGHRA and YSYEKL. The sample was also reused in another study, on regulatory T cells. The second study's paper adds: The multiplex PCR relied on 52 forward TRBV primers and 13 reverse TRBJ primers, and amplification bias was corrected through assay-based and computational methods. In patients, repertoires had restricted unique TRB V-J pairs and skewed V and J gene usage, with regulatory T cells showing the most marked changes. The study compared T-cell receptor beta repertoires of sorted regulatory, conventional CD4+ and CD8+ T cells in CD3G-deficient patients with those in healthy controls. Peripheral blood mononuclear cells were isolated by Ficoll density separation. CD3+ CD8+ CD4- T cells were isolated on a FACSAria cell sorter. Rearranged TRB loci were amplified from genomic DNA by multiplex PCR within the immunoSEQ assay. TRB amplicons were sequenced on an Illumina HiSeq platform. Raw sequences were error-filtered and aligned to reference gene sequences by custom algorithms, then analyzed with the immunoSEQ online tools. The frequencies of productive and nonproductive TRB rearrangements were evaluated among unique sequences as well as among total sequences. Group comparisons used t tests, Mann-Whitney tests or two-way ANOVA run in Prism software.

This chain is built from TRBV4-1 and TRBJ1-6; the D segment cannot be called with confidence. The clonotype was recovered from a human donor in good health. Material: CD8+ T cells sorted from blood. The nucleotide sequence reads as follows: TGCGCCAGCAGCCAAGCCTCCCGAAGCGGGGTAAATTCACCCCTCCACTTT. The translation is CASSQASRSGVNSPLHF.